Listed here are 5 T cell receptor beta chains from one sample, sequenced in a study of blood T cell repertoires in COVID-19. Some clones are missing from TCRdb's copy, which holds only in-frame ones; the method was immunoSEQ multiplex PCR. The sample has approximately 240,000 clones; about 90% are singletons. The sample comprised PBMCs or T cells enriched from blood (not recorded which). The receptors originated from a woman younger than 30 who had recovered from COVID-19.

Only one count was recorded for this clone. This chain joins TRBV6-6 and TRBJ1-2, with 7 bases fitting TRBD1. Trimming took 6 bases from V and 8 from J; bases not matched to a gene: 12. CDR1 is MNHNY and CDR2 is SVGAGI in the germline V gene (reference sequence). The CDR3 totals 14 residues. In DNA form, the CDR3 reads TGTGCCAGCAGCCGACAGGGCTCCCTGGGCGGCTACACCTTC. It translates to CASSRQGSLGGYTF.

CDR3 DNA sequence: TGTGCCAGCAGCAGCAGGGTACACTCTGGAAACACCATATATTTT. This encodes CASSSRVHSGNTIYF. V and J are TRBV7-8 and TRBJ1-3, with D possibly being TRBD1 (5 bases). V was shortened by 5 bases and J by 0 bases, with 11 bases between the two germline ends. CDR1 is SGHVS, CDR2 FQNEAQ, per germline. The CDR3 spans 15 residues.

This sequence joins TRBV20-1 and TRBJ1-6, with no clear D. Germline V gives CDR1 DFQATT, CDR2 SNEGSKA (reference sequence). Trimming left V 3 bases short and J 6 bases short, with 12 bases between. The length of the CDR3 is 14 residues. This CDR3 is CSASSRLGNSPLHF. The CDR3 bases are TGCAGTGCTAGTAGCAGGTTGGGTAATTCACCCCTCCACTTT.

V usage is TRBV24-1 and J usage is TRBJ2-1; 7 nucleotides align to TRBD2. The CDR3 has 14 amino acids. Germline V CDR1 and CDR2: KGHDR, SFDVKD. J was trimmed by 9 bases and V by 4 bases; bases with no gene match: 8. The chain's CDR3 is CATSEWGGFGEQFF. The CDR3 bases are TGTGCCACCAGTGAATGGGGGGGATTCGGTGAGCAGTTCTTC.

The chain has TRBV28 and TRBJ2-1, with 7 bases lining up with TRBD2. V shed 3 bases and J 2 bases; nucleotides not matched to a gene: 7. The CDR3 has 16 amino acids. The germline gives CDR1 MDHEN, CDR2 SYDVKM. CDR3 loop: CASSFSSGGTYNEQFF. The CDR3 bases are TGTGCCAGCAGTTTCTCCTCGGGGGGTACCTACAATGAGCAGTTCTTC.